A single TCR beta chain is shown here with its context. Which antigen it targets is not known. No base-level quality is on record; no much larger clone is a single base apart. The collaborating institutions used their own protocols to collect whole blood in K2EDTA tubes. For TCRbeta analysis, collaborators shipped samples as frozen whole blood, isolated PBMCs, or DNA extracted from either of those sample types. TCRbeta CDR3 regions were amplified from genomic DNA by means of the immunoSEQ Assay, a bias-controlled multiplex PCR. The source study handled its data this way. The number of nucleated cells in each sample was estimated from the amplification of reference gene primers within the assay. Sequence reads were collapsed and filtered to measure the absolute abundance of every unique TCRbeta CDR3 rearrangement. For each sample, productive Simpson clonality was calculated as the square root of Simpson's diversity index across productive rearrangements. TCRdb stores this immuneACCESS table with in-frame sequences only. Part of the clones is absent; in the studies checked, under half of the shortfall reflects unresolved V genes, and no reason is known for the rest. The DNA gave D and trimming, while V, J and clone size come from that table. This sample lists roughly 92,000 clones; roughly 87% were detected once. The top ten clones comprise less than 5% of the sample.

This specimen comes from a study of blood T cell repertoires in COVID-19 (dated by TCRdb to 2020 to 2021). A note on the overall study: The collaborator samples originated in the United States, Italy and Spain and spanned the acute and convalescent phases of COVID-19. The repertoires were released in a freely available public database intended as a resource for research on the immune response to SARS-CoV-2. Deeply sampled blood TCRbeta repertoires from subjects exposed to, actively infected with, or recovered from COVID-19 were included in the dataset. Where available, HLA class I and class II types were obtained from metadata supplied by the sample provider rather than from assay-based typing. The prospective study material was composed of cDNA or gDNA derived from T cells, B-cell-depleted T cells, or PBMCs. Sample metadata almost always included a de-identified subject ID, COVID-19 status, age in years and sex. The samples were drawn from the first 160 participants of the ongoing ImmuneRACE study and from over a thousand subjects provided by 6 global collaborators. Overall study outcomes, separate from this receptor: How much clinical and demographic metadata was included differed by source and by participant, and the metadata was provided uncurated.

Based on the germline V gene (reference sequence), the CDR1 and CDR2 sequences are LGHDT and YNNKEL. The CDR3 measures 15 amino acids from cysteine to phenylalanine. Only the CDR3 DNA is retained, 45 bases long and in frame from the first base. At the junction V is shortened by 6 bases and J by 1 base, with 15 bases in between. The receptor comes from a woman at least 80 years old with acute or convalescent COVID-19. Recombination joined TRBV3-1 (or the pseudogene TRBV3-2) with TRBJ1-2, and TRBD1 may be the D gene, going by 6 matching bases. Sequencing input: peripheral blood. The CDR3: CASRKRGGYNYGYTF. The sequence in DNA is TGTGCCAGCAGAAAAAGGGGGGGGTATAACTATGGCTACACCTTC.